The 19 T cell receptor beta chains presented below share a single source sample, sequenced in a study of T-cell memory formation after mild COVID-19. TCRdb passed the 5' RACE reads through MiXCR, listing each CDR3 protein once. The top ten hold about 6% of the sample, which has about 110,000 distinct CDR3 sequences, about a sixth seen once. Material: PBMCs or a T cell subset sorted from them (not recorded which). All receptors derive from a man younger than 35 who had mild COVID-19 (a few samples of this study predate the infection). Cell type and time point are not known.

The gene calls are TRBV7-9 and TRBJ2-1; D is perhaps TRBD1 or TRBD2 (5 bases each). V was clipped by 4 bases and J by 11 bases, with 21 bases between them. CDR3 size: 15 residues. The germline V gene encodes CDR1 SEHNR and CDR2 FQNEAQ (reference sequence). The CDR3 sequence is CASSSPGYGGGKQFF. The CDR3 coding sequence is TGTGCCAGCAGCTCCCCAGGGTACGGTGGGGGTAAGCAGTTCTTC.

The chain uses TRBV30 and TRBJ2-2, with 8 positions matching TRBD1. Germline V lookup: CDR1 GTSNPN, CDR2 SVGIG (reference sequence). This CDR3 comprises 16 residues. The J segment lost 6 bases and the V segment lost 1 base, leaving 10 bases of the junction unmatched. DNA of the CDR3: TGTGCCTGGAGTGCCAAGGGGCAGGGGGCCCCCGGGGAGCTGTTTTTT. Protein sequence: CAWSAKGQGAPGELFF. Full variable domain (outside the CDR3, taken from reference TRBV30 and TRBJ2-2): SQTIHQWPATLVQPVGSPLSLECTVEGTSNPNLYWYRQAAGRGLQLLFYSVGIGQISSEVPQNLSASRPQDRQFILSSKKLLLSDSGFYLCAWSAKGQGAPGELFFGEGSRLTVL.

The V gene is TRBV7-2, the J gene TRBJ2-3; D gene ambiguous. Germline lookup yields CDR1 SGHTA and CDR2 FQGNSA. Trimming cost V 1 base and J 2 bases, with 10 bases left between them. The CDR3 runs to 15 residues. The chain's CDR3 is CASSLVVYLTDTQYF. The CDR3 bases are TGTGCCAGCAGCTTAGTGGTCTATCTCACAGATACGCAGTATTTT. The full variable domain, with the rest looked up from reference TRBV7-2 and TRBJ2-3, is GAGVSQSPSNKVTEKGKDVELRCDPISGHTALYWYRQSLGQGLEFLIYFQGNSAPDKSGLPSDRFSAERTGGSVSTLTIQRTQQEDSAVYLCASSLVVYLTDTQYFGPGTRLTVL.

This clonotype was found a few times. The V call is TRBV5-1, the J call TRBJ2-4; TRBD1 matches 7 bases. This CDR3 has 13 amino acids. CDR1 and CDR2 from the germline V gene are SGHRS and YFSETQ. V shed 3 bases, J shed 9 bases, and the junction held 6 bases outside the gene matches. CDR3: CASSYDREFIQYF. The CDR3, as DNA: TGCGCCAGCAGCTACGACAGGGAGTTCATTCAGTACTTC.

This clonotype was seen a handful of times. CDR3 protein: CASSLGGAYGYTF. CDR3 DNA: TGTGCCAGCAGCTTAGGAGGGGCCTATGGCTACACCTTC. The rearrangement links TRBV7-3 to TRBJ1-2, with a possible D match to TRBD1 (5 bases). Trimming removed 2 bases from V and 4 bases from J, with 8 bases in between. This CDR3 region has 13 residues. Germline V gene data show CDR1 as SGHTA and CDR2 as FQGTGA.

CDR3 nucleotides: TGTGCCAGCAGCCCTGGGACCAACCCCCTGAGGGCTTTCTTT. It encodes CASSPGTNPLRAFF. The V gene is TRBV7-2, the J gene TRBJ1-1, with D possibly matching TRBD1 (5 bases). In germline, CDR1 is SGHTA, CDR2 FQGNSA. The CDR3 runs to 14 residues. Deletions cut 5 bases from V and 11 bases from J, with 21 bases between. Combining the CDR3 with reference TRBV7-2 and TRBJ1-1 gives the whole variable domain GAGVSQSPSNKVTEKGKDVELRCDPISGHTALYWYRQSLGQGLEFLIYFQGNSAPDKSGLPSDRFSAERTGGSVSTLTIQRTQQEDSAVYLCASSPGTNPLRAFFGQGTRLTVV.

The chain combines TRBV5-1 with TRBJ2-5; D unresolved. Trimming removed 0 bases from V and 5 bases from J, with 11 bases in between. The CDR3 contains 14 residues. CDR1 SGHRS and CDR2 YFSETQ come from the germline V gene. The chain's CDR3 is CASSLDPTGETQYF. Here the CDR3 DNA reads TGCGCCAGCAGCTTGGATCCGACGGGCGAGACCCAGTACTTC.

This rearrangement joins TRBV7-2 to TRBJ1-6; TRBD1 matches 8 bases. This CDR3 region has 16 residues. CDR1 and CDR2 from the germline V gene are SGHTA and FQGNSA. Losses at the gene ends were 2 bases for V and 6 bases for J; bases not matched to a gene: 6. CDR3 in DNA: TGTGCCAGCAGCTTAAATCAGGGGGCCCTTAATTCACCCCTCCACTTT. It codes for CASSLNQGALNSPLHF.

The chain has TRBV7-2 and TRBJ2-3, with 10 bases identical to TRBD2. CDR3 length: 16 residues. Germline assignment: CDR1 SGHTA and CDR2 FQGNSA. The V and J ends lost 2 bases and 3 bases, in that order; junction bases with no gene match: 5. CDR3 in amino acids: CASSLRAGGRTDTQYF. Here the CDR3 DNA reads TGTGCCAGCAGCTTAAGAGCGGGGGGGCGGACAGATACGCAGTATTTT.

Here the CDR3 DNA reads TGTGCCAGCAGCTATACAGGGGTAGCCTCCTACGAGCAGTACGTC. This sequence encodes CASSYTGVASYEQYV. The chain carries TRBV2 and TRBJ2-7, with TRBD1 matching over 7 bases. Germline assignment: CDR1 SNHLY and CDR2 FYNNEI. The CDR3 consists of 15 residues. V shed 6 bases, J shed 0 bases, and the junction held 8 bases outside the gene matches.

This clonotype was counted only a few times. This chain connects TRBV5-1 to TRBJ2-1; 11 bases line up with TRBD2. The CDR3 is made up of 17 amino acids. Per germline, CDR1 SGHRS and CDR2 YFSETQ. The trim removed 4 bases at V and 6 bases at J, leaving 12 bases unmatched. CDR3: CASSELAGGLDFNEQFF. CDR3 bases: TGCGCCAGCAGCGAGTTAGCGGGGGGGCTTGATTTCAATGAGCAGTTCTTC.

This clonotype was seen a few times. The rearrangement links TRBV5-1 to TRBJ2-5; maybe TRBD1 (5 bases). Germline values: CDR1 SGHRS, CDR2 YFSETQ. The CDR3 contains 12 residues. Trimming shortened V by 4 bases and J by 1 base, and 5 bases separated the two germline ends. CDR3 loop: CASSDSQETQYF. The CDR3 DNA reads TGCGCCAGCAGCGACAGCCAAGAGACCCAGTACTTC.

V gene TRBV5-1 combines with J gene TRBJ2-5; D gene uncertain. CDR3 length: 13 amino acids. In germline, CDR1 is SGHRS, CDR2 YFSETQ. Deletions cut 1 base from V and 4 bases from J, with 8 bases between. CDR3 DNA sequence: TGCGCCAGCAGCTTGTCTTCTCGAGAGACCCAGTACTTC. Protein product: CASSLSSRETQYF.

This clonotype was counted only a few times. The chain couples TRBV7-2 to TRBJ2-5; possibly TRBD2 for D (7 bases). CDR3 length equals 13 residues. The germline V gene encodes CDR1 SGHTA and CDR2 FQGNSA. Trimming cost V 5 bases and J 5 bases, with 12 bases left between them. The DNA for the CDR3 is TGTGCCAGCAGCGAGGGGGGGTGGGAGACCCAGTACTTC. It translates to CASSEGGWETQYF.

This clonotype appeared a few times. In nucleotides, the CDR3 is TGCAGTGCTAGGGGGACTAGCGGGGGAACAGATACGCAGTATTTT. Translated: CSARGTSGGTDTQYF. The chain links TRBV20-1 to TRBJ2-3; 14 bases map to TRBD2. V shed 3 bases and J 3 bases; nucleotides not matched to a gene: 2. From germline, CDR1 is DFQATT and CDR2 SNEGSKA (reference sequence). This CDR3 spans 15 amino acids.

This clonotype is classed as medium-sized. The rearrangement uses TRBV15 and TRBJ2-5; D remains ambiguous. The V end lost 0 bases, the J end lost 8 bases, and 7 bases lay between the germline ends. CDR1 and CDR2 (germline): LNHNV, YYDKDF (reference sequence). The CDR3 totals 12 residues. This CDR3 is CATSRDIETQYF. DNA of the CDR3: TGTGCCACCAGCAGAGATATTGAAACCCAGTACTTC. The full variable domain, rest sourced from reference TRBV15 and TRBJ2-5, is DAMVIQNPRYQVTQFGKPVTLSCSQTLNHNVMYWYQQKSSQAPKLLFHYYDKDFNNEADTPDNFQSRRPNTSFCFLDIRSPGLGDTAMYLCATSRDIETQYFGPGTRLLVL.

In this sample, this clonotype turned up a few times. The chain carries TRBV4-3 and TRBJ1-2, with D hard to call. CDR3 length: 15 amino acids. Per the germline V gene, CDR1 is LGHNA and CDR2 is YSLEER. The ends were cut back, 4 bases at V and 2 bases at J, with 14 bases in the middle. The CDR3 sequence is CASSPAVQINYGYTF. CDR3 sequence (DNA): TGCGCCAGCAGCCCCGCTGTACAGATCAACTATGGCTACACCTTC.

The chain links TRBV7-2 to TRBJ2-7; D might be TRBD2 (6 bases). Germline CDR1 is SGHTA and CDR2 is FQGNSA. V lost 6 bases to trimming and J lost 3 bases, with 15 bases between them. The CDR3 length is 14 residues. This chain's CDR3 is CASSSHRGYYEQYF. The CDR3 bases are TGTGCCAGCAGTTCCCATCGGGGGTACTACGAGCAGTACTTC. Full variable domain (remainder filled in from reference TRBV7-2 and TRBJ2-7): GAGVSQSPSNKVTEKGKDVELRCDPISGHTALYWYRQSLGQGLEFLIYFQGNSAPDKSGLPSDRFSAERTGGSVSTLTIQRTQQEDSAVYLCASSSHRGYYEQYFGPGTRLTVT.

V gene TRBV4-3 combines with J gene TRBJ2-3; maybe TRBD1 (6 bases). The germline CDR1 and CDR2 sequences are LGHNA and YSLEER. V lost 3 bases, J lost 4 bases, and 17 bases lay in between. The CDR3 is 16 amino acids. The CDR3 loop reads CASSHLLTWGPDTQYF. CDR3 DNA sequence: TGCGCCAGCAGCCATTTACTTACTTGGGGGCCAGATACGCAGTATTTT.